A selection of T cell receptor beta chains follows, all from one sample in a study of Tregs in tolerant kidney transplant recipients. Produced via immunoSEQ multiplex PCR; TCRdb's table is partial and in-frame only. The sample records approximately 82,000 clones, roughly 93% being singletons. This sample comprised CD4+ T cells from blood (PBMCs), obtained 12 months after the transplant. These TCRs come from a human patient who received a combined kidney and bone marrow transplant. Some T cells may have come from the graft donor. The conserved cysteine and the conserved F or W are not part of the CDR3 here.

j_call,v_call,cdr3_length,cdr3_aa
TRBJ1-2,TRBV14,8,ASSQEVAT
TRBJ2-1,TRBV10-3,13,AISQRGSSYNEQF
TRBJ2-3,TRBV5-4,15,ASSLASRGGGTDTQY
TRBJ1-1,TRBV29-1,12,SVIGTGAGTEAF
TRBJ2-6,TRBV6-1,12,ASNDRGRLFVLT
TRBJ2-1,TRBV12-5,10,ASGLDLPSQF
TRBJ2-1,TRBV27,10,ASSLEGYRQF
TRBJ1-1,TRBV18,13,ASSPGQGLNTEAF
TRBJ2-5,TRBV9,13,ASSAQREGRETQY
TRBJ2-7,TRBV9,11,ASSVVPEGEQY
TRBJ1-2,TRBV7-9,14,ASSLAGVEGARGYT
TRBJ2-4,TRBV4-3,16,ASSQGTSWGLIPNIQY
NA,TRBV2,13,ASSARRGKSYEQY
TRBJ2-5,TRBV14,13,ASSQFSGALETQY
TRBJ2-7,TRBV7-6,12,ASSRKDRHVEQY
TRBJ2-7,TRBV4-1,12,ASSQLQGFNEQY
TRBJ1-5,TRBV5-3,17,ARSALQDRVTNSNQPQH
TRBJ2-7,TRBV4-2,17,ASSQEGLVAGGKHYEQY
TRBJ2-5,TRBV5-5,14,ASSRTSGEVGETQY
TRBJ2-1,TRBV6-1,17,ASSEYGLAGVSIVYEQF
TRBJ1-1,TRBV7-6,11,ASSLWSAGEAF
TRBJ2-7,TRBV25-1,12,ASSEFRGGYEQY
TRBJ2-4,TRBV2,10,ASSDSMSIQY
TRBJ2-2,TRBV19,14,ASSILAGGLAGELF
TRBJ2-7,TRBV6-5,10,ARRGPSYEQY
TRBJ1-4,TRBV18,15,ASSPPPNRGLGEKLF
TRBJ2-3,TRBV6-5,12,ASSYYQGTDTQY
TRBJ2-1,TRBV5-5,10,ASSPRGDREF
TRBJ2-7,TRBV28,14,ASSFFTVRDSYEQY
TRBJ2-1,TRBV19,12,ASTTGDSYNEQF
TRBJ2-1,TRBV11-3,11,ASSFAVYNEQF
TRBJ1-6,TRBV4-3,13,ASSQLDRGDSPLH
TRBJ2-7,TRBV6-1,10,ASSELVREQY
TRBJ1-4,TRBV5-1,12,ASSLDPGVEKLF
TRBJ2-7,TRBV11-2,13,ASSLVTGGIYEQY
TRBJ2-7,TRBV5-1,9,ASRLLYEQY
TRBJ2-7,TRBV29-1,12,SVEPGQGGYEQY
TRBJ1-5,TRBV7-2,13,ASSAWTGSYQPQH
TRBJ2-7,TRBV18,16,ASSPPTLQDRGTYEQY
TRBJ2-6,TRBV7-9,13,ASSLGSSGANVLT
TRBJ2-7,TRBV6-5,12,ASSYGGRVYEQY
TRBJ2-2,TRBV15,11,ATSREPGGELF
TRBJ2-1,TRBV7-8,14,ASSFFRRGSYNEQF
TRBJ1-1,TRBV9,11,ASSVDNRREAF
TRBJ1-1,TRBV21-1,11,ASSSKAGTEAF
TRBJ1-5,TRBV10-3,12,AIGGGGRNQPQH
TRBJ1-5,TRBV19,14,ASSIVGGLSNQPQH
TRBJ1-1,TRBV5-6,12,ASSLDPRGTEAF
TRBJ2-7,TRBV18,12,ASSSIAGGSEQY
TRBJ2-7,TRBV7-9,13,ASSPPGSGFYEQY